This T cell receptor beta chain was recovered during a study of regulatory and conventional T cells in RAG deficiency. Blood CD4+ CD25-high CD127-low regulatory T cells supplied the genomic DNA template. Whole-study results and caveats: Patient subsets had shorter CDR3s; Omenn Treg-Tconv overlap exceeded 80%. In Omenn syndrome, sorted "Tregs" may be peripherally activated cells. RAG-deficient patients showed markedly lower Shannon entropy and higher Simpson indices than control T-cell subsets.

The CDR3 has 15 residues. V dropped 6 bases and J dropped 8; count of bases not matched to a gene: 12. Looked up from germline, CDR1 is MNHEY and CDR2 is SVGAGI. Produced via immunoSEQ multiplex PCR; TCRdb's table is partial and in-frame only. Here the sample spans over 7,000 clones, 90% to 95% being singletons. To note about this clone: Antigen specificity is unknown.

The data also belong to a second study, concerning regulatory T cells. That publication notes: Primers: 52 TRBV forward and 13 TRBJ reverse. In patients, unique TRB V-J pairs were restricted and V/J usage skewed, especially in Tregs.

Sequencing input: CD127- CD25+ CD4+ Tregs sorted from blood. V is TRBV6-5 and J is TRBJ2-1; 8 nucleotides align to TRBD2. This clonotype was sampled from a human donor in good health. CDR3 amino acids: CASRGSGGALYEQFF. CDR3 coding DNA: TGTGCCAGCAGGGGGTCGGGGGGGGCTTTATATGAGCAGTTCTTC.